This passage covers 22 T cell receptor beta chains from one sample sequenced in a study of blood T cell repertoires in COVID-19. TCRdb keeps only in-frame clones here, not all; method: immunoSEQ multiplex PCR. The sample consists of 250,000 to 300,000 clones, 84% of them appearing once. Input material: PBMCs or T cells enriched from blood (not recorded which). The receptors derive from a man under 40 with acute COVID-19.

The J gene is TRBJ2-5, the V gene TRBV18; 8 bases align to TRBD1. The V segment lost 0 bases and the J segment 4 bases; nucleotides outside the gene matches: 1. Germline loops: CDR1 KGHSH, CDR2 LQKENI. The CDR3 runs 14 residues. DNA of the CDR3: TGTGCCAGCTCACCACCGGACAGGGTAGAGACCCAGTACTTC. Protein: CASSPPDRVETQYF.

The V and J genes are TRBV2 and TRBJ1-5; D is perhaps TRBD1 (6 bases). Germline V gene data show CDR1 as SNHLY and CDR2 as FYNNEI. The CDR3 is 15 residues long. Trimming left V 4 bases short and J 2 bases short, with 12 bases between. Written as DNA, the CDR3 is TGTGCCAGCAGTGGGTACAGGGCTGGCAATCAGCCCCAGCATTTT. Amino acid sequence: CASSGYRAGNQPQHF.

The chain has TRBV11-3 and TRBJ1-1; D is uncertain. The V gene's germline CDR1 is SGHNT and CDR2 YENEEA. There are 13 residues in the CDR3. The V and J ends lost 5 bases and 6 bases respectively, with 13 bases between them. The CDR3 coding sequence is TGTGCCAGCAGCCCACGGCTGGGCGCTGAAGCTTTCTTT. This codes for CASSPRLGAEAFF. Looking up the rest from reference TRBV11-3 and TRBJ1-1 gives the full variable domain: EAGVVQSPRYKIIEKKQPVAFWCNPISGHNTLYWYLQNLGQGPELLIRYENEEAVDDSQLPKDRFSAERLKGVDSTLKIQPAELGDSAVYLCASSPRLGAEAFFGQGTRLTVV.

The genes are TRBV6-2 or TRBV6-3 and TRBJ1-6, with D perhaps TRBD1 (6 bases). This CDR3 contains 15 residues. CDR1 is MNHEY and CDR2 is SVGEGT in the germline V gene. Trimming shortened V by 4 bases and J by 2 bases, and 9 bases separated the two germline ends. DNA of the CDR3: TGTGCCAGCAGTTTCAGGACAGCCTATAATTCACCCCTCCACTTT. It codes for CASSFRTAYNSPLHF.

The gene calls are TRBV5-6 and TRBJ1-4, with D possibly TRBD1 on 5 matching bases. The length of the CDR3 is 14 residues. Germline values: CDR1 SGHDT, CDR2 YYEEEE. With 2 bases removed from V and 3 bases from J, the gap between germline ends came to 8 bases. This chain's CDR3 is CASSLGEANEKLFF. The CDR3, as DNA: TGTGCCAGCAGCTTAGGGGAAGCTAATGAAAAACTGTTTTTT. Complete variable domain (other parts from reference TRBV5-6 and TRBJ1-4): DAGVTQSPTHLIKTRGQQVTLRCSPKSGHDTVSWYQQALGQGPQFIFQYYEEEERQRGNFPDRFSGHQFPNYSSELNVNALLLGDSALYLCASSLGEANEKLFFGSGTQLSVL.

As for this clone: Its ends do not fully match the called genes, so a read error is possible. The gene calls are TRBV5-1 and TRBJ2-2; TRBD2 matches at 12 bases. The CDR3 length is 16 residues. CDR1 and CDR2 (germline): SGHRS, YFSETQ. As DNA, the CDR3 is TGTGCCAGCAACGGCCTAGCGGGAGGGCCCGCCGGGGAGCTGTTTTTT. Translation gives CASNGLAGGPAGELFF. Drawing the rest from reference TRBV5-1 and TRBJ2-2, the complete variable domain is KAGVTQTPRYLIKTRGQQVTLSCSPISGHRSVSWYQQTPGQGLQFLFEYFSETQRNKGNFPGRFSGRQFSNSRSEMNVSTLELGDSALYLCASNGLAGGPAGELFFGEGSRLTVL.

The gene calls are TRBV5-6 and TRBJ2-3; 7 positions match TRBD2. J gave up 5 bases and V 0 bases, and 3 bases lay outside the gene matches. This CDR3 contains 14 residues. Germline-derived CDR1 and CDR2 are SGHDT and YYEEEE. DNA of the CDR3: TGTGCCAGCAGCTTGGGACTAGCTGGAGATACGCAGTATTTT. This encodes CASSLGLAGDTQYF.

The chain combines TRBV24-1 with TRBJ1-5, with 10 positions matching TRBD1. CDR3 length equals 18 residues. The germline V gene encodes CDR1 KGHDR and CDR2 SFDVKD. The V gene end was trimmed by 4 bases and the J gene end by 2 bases; junction bases not matched to a gene: 10. CDR3 sequence: CATSEQGTGVFGNQPQHF. The CDR3 bases are TGTGCCACCAGTGAGCAAGGGACAGGGGTATTTGGCAATCAGCCCCAGCATTTT.

The chain uses TRBV5-8 and TRBJ2-7; D is possibly TRBD1 (5 bases). The CDR3 extends over 14 amino acids. Germline assignment: CDR1 SGHTS and CDR2 YDEGEE. CDR3 region: CASSQPPQGYEQYV. CDR3 in DNA: TGTGCCAGCAGCCAACCACCTCAGGGTTACGAGCAGTACGTT.

The chain couples TRBV19 to TRBJ2-2; 9 bases align to TRBD1. The CDR3 is made up of 17 amino acids. Per the germline V gene, CDR1 is LNHDA and CDR2 is SQIVND (reference sequence). The V and J ends lost 3 bases and 6 bases, in that order; junction bases with no gene match: 11. Written as DNA, the CDR3 is TGTGCCAGTAGTATGAGGGGGGGACAGGGAGGCGCCGGGGAGCTGTTTTTT. This gives the protein CASSMRGGQGGAGELFF.

The rearrangement links TRBV28 to TRBJ1-5; TRBD1 matches at 7 bases. CDR1 is MDHEN, CDR2 SYDVKM, per germline. V shed 6 bases and J 4 bases; nucleotides not matched to a gene: 9. CDR3 length: 15 amino acids. This CDR3 reads CASRQPGQNNQPQHF. CDR3 bases: TGTGCCAGCAGACAACCGGGACAGAATAATCAGCCCCAGCATTTT.

This chain joins TRBV11-3 and TRBJ1-1; TRBD1 might be the D (5 bases). V was shortened by 0 bases and J by 4 bases, with 9 bases between the two germline ends. The CDR3 extends over 14 amino acids. Germline V gene lookup returns CDR1 SGHNT and CDR2 YENEEA. The CDR3 DNA is TGTGCCAGCAGCTTAGATCAGGGCAGCACTGAAGCTTTCTTT. This gives the protein CASSLDQGSTEAFF.

The V and J genes are TRBV7-3 and TRBJ1-6; D is perhaps TRBD1 (5 bases). Per germline, CDR1 SGHTA and CDR2 FQGTGA. The germline V and J ends were trimmed by 1 base and 7 bases, with 11 bases remaining between them. The CDR3 is 15 amino acids. DNA of the CDR3: TGTGCCAGCAGCTTAAGTTCAGGGTTAAATTCACCCCTCCACTTT. Its translation is CASSLSSGLNSPLHF.

The chain couples TRBV11-3 to TRBJ2-2; TRBD1 aligns across 7 bases. The germline CDR1 and CDR2 sequences are SGHNT and YENEEA. The CDR3 contains 15 residues. V trimming: 5 bases; J trimming: 0 bases; junction bases outside the gene matches: 3. CDR3 bases: TGTGCCAGCAGCCCGGGACAGCCGAACACCGGGGAGCTGTTTTTT. This encodes CASSPGQPNTGELFF. Filled out from reference TRBV11-3 and TRBJ2-2, the complete variable domain reads EAGVVQSPRYKIIEKKQPVAFWCNPISGHNTLYWYLQNLGQGPELLIRYENEEAVDDSQLPKDRFSAERLKGVDSTLKIQPAELGDSAVYLCASSPGQPNTGELFFGEGSRLTVL.

V usage is TRBV6-6 and J usage is TRBJ2-6; a weak D match, TRBD2 (6 bases). Germline values: CDR1 MNHNY, CDR2 SVGAGI (reference sequence). The CDR3 runs to 19 residues. V lost 5 bases, J lost 2 bases, and 22 bases lay in between. For the CDR3, the DNA is TGTGCCAGCAGTCCCCGGGACCCGGGGGTGTCGGCTGGGGCCAACGTCCTGACTTTC. This encodes CASSPRDPGVSAGANVLTF.

The chain carries TRBV27 and TRBJ1-5, with a weak D call TRBD1 (5 bases). Germline V lookup: CDR1 MNHEY, CDR2 SMNVEV (reference sequence). Trimming took off 6 bases at V and 6 bases at J, with 15 bases between the two ends. The CDR3 covers 14 residues. The CDR3 here is CASSIGVLGQPQHF. In nucleotides, the CDR3 is TGTGCCAGCAGCATAGGGGTTCTGGGTCAGCCCCAGCATTTT.

The chain joins TRBV6-2 or TRBV6-3 to TRBJ1-2; D gene unclear. The germline V gene has CDR1 MNHEY and CDR2 SVGEGT. This CDR3 is 15 amino acids long. Trimming pared 0 bases from V and 6 bases from J, leaving 14 bases between. The CDR3 is CASSYSNRVNNGYTF. The CDR3 DNA reads TGTGCCAGCAGTTACTCGAACCGGGTGAATAATGGCTACACCTTC.

Concerning this clone: The germline gene is not matched at one end of the junction; a read error may be the cause. The chain recombines TRBV5-1 with TRBJ1-1; 8 bases agree with TRBD1. This CDR3 has 16 amino acids. In germline, CDR1 is SGHRS, CDR2 YFSETQ. CDR3 bases: TGTGCCAGCAGCCCTGGACAGGGTGCCGCGAACACTGAAGCTTTCTTT. Its translation: CASSPGQGAANTEAFF.

This rearrangement joins TRBV19 to TRBJ1-5, with D maybe TRBD1 (6 bases). CDR1 LNHDA and CDR2 SQIVND come from the germline V gene (reference sequence). This CDR3 comprises 13 residues. The V end lost 6 bases, the J end lost 9 bases, and 15 bases lay between the germline ends. CDR3 nucleotide sequence: TGTGCCAGTAGATTGCAGGGGCCGGGGCCCCAGCATTTT. Its protein product is CASRLQGPGPQHF.

The V and J genes are TRBV29-1 and TRBJ2-1, with 7 bases identical to TRBD2. CDR3 length: 17 amino acids. The junction had 14 bases not matched to a gene; V was cut back by 4 bases and J by 2 bases. The V gene's germline CDR1 is SQVTM and CDR2 ANQGSEA. The CDR3 loop reads CSVGTNKGGLAYNEQFF. Here the CDR3 DNA reads TGCAGCGTTGGCACAAATAAAGGAGGACTAGCCTACAATGAGCAGTTCTTC.

The V call is TRBV6-6, the J call TRBJ1-2, with 10 bases that match TRBD1. This CDR3 is built from 19 residues. Germline values: CDR1 MNHNY, CDR2 SVGAGI (reference sequence). Trimming cost V 5 bases and J 4 bases; bases outside gene matches: 19. This CDR3 reads CASSRSVIGQGGSFYGYTF. The CDR3 bases are TGTGCCAGCAGTCGATCAGTAATCGGACAGGGGGGGTCCTTCTATGGCTACACCTTC.

The count of this clone is one. This chain uses TRBV19 with TRBJ1-4, with a tentative D call TRBD1 (6 bases). CDR3 length equals 15 residues. Germline CDR1 LNHDA, CDR2 SQIVND (reference sequence). The V gene lost 6 bases and the J gene lost 4 bases, with 15 bases spanning the gap. The CDR3 sequence is CASSQGTGHNEKLFF. The CDR3 DNA reads as TGTGCCAGTAGCCAAGGTACAGGGCATAATGAAAAACTGTTTTTT.